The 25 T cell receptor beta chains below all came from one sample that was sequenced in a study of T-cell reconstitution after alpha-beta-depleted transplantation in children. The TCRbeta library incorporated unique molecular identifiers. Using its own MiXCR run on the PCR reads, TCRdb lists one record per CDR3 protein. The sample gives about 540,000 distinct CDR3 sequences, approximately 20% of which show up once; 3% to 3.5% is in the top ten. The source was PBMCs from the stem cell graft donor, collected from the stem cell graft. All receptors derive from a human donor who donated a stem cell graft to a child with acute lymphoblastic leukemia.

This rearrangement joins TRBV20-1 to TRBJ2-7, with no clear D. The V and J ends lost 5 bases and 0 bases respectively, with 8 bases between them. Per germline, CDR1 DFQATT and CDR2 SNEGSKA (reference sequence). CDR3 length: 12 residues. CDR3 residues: CSAGVTSYEQYF. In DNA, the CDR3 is TGCAGTGCTGGTGTAACCTCCTACGAGCAGTACTTC.

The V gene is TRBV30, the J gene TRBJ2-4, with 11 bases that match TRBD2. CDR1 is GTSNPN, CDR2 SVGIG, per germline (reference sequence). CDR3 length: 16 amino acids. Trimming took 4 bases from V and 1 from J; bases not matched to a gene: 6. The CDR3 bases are TGTGCCTGGAACCAACTAGCGGGAGTGGCCAAAAACATTCAGTACTTC. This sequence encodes CAWNQLAGVAKNIQYF.

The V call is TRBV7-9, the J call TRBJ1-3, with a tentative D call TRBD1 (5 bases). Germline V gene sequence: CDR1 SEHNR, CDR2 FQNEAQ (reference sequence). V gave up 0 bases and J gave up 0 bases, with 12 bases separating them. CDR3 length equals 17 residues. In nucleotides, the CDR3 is TGTGCCAGCAGCTTAGCGTCAGGGAATCACTCTGGAAACACCATATATTTT. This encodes CASSLASGNHSGNTIYF.

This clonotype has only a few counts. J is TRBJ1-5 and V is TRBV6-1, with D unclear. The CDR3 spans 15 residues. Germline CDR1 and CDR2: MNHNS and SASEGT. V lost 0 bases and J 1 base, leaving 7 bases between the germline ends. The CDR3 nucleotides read TGTGCCAGCAGTGAAGCGGGGATGAGCAATCAGCCCCAGCATTTT. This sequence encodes CASSEAGMSNQPQHF.

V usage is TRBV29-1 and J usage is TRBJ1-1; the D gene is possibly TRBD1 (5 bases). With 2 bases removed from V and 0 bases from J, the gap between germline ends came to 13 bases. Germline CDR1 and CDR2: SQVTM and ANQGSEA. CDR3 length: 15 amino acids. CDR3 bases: TGCAGCGTTGAATTGGTAGGGACCATGAACACTGAAGCTTTCTTT. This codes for CSVELVGTMNTEAFF.

The CDR3 protein is CASRSGLYNEQFF. The CDR3 coding sequence is TGTGCCAGCAGATCGGGGCTATACAATGAGCAGTTCTTC. This rearrangement joins TRBV27 to TRBJ2-1; tentatively, D is TRBD1 or TRBD2 (5 bases each). Trimming left V 6 bases short and J 4 bases short, with 10 bases between. Germline V gene sequence: CDR1 MNHEY, CDR2 SMNVEV (reference sequence). There are 13 residues in the CDR3.

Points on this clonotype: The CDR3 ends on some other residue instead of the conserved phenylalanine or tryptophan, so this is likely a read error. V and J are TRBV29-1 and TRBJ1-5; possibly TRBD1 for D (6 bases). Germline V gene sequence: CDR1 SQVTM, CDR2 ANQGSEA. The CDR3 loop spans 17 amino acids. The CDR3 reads CKVGTGIHLYSNQPQHL. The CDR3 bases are TGTAAGGTGGGAACAGGGATACACCTTTATAGCAATCAGCCCCAGCATCTT.

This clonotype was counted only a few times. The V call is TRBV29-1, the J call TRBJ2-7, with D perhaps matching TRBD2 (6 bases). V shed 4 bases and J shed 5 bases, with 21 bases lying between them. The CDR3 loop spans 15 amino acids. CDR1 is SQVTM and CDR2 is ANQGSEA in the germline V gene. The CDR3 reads CSVVLSGPQRDEQYF. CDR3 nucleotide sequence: TGCAGCGTTGTATTATCGGGCCCACAGCGGGACGAGCAGTACTTC.

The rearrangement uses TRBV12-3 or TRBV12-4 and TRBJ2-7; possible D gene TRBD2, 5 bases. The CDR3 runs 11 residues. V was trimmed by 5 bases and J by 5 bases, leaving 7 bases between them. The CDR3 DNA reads TGTGCCAGCAGTCCCGGGAACGAGCAGTACTTC. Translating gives CASSPGNEQYF.

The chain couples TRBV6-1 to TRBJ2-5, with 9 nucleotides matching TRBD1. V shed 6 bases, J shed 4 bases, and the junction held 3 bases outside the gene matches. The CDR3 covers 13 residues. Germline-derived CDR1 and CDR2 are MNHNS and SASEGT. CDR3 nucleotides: TGTGCCAGCAGAGGGACAGGGATAGAGACCCAGTACTTC. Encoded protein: CASRGTGIETQYF.

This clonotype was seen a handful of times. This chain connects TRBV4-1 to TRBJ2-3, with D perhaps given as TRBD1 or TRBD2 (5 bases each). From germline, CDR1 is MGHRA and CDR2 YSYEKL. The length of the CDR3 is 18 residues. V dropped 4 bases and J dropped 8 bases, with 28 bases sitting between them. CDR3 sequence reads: CASSPEAAGDPPLTTQYF. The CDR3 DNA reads TGCGCCAGCAGCCCCGAGGCCGCCGGGGACCCCCCTCTTACTACGCAGTATTTT.

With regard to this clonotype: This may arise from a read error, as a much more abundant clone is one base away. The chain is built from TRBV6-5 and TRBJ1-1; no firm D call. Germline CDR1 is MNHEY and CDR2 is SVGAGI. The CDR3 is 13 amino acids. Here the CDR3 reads CVSSSTPNTEAFF. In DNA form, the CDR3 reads TGTGTCAGCAGTTCTACACCGAACACTGAAGCTTTCTTT.

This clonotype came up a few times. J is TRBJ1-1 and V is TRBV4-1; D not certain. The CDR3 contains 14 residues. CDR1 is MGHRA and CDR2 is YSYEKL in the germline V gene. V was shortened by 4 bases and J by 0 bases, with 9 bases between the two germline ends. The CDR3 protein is CASSPFPMNTEAFF. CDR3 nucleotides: TGCGCCAGCAGCCCGTTCCCCATGAACACTGAAGCTTTCTTT.

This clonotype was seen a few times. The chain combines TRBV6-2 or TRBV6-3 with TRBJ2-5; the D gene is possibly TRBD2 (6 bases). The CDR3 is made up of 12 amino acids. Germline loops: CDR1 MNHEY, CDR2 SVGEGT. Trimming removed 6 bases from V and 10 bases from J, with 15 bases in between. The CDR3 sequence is CASSPNWGDQYF. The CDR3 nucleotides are TGTGCCAGCAGCCCCAATTGGGGGGACCAGTACTTC.

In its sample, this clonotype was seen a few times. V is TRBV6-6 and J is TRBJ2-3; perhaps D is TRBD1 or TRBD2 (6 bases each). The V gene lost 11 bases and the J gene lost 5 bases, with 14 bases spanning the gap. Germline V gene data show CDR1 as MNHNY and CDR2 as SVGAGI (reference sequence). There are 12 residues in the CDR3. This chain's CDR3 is CALRGAGDTQYF. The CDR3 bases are TGTGCCCTAAGGGGGGCAGGAGATACGCAGTATTTT.

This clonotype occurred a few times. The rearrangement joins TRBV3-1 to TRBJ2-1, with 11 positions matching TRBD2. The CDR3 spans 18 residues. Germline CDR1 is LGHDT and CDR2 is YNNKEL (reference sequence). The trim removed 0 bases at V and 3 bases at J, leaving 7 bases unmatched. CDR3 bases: TGTGCCAGCAGCCAAGAAACTAGCGGGAGTGGAGGCTACAATGAGCAGTTCTTC. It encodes CASSQETSGSGGYNEQFF.

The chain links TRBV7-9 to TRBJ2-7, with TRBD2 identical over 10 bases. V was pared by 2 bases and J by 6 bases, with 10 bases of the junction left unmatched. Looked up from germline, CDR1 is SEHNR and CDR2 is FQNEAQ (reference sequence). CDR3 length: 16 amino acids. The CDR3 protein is CASSLLVAGGAREQYF. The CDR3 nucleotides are TGTGCCAGCAGCTTACTGGTAGCGGGAGGAGCCCGCGAGCAGTACTTC.

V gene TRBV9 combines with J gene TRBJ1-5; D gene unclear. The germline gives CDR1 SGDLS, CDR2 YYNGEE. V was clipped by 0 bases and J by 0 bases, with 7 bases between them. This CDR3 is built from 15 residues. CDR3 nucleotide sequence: TGTGCCAGCAGCGTAGACGTGTATAGCAATCAGCCCCAGCATTTT. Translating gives CASSVDVYSNQPQHF.

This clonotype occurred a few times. The DNA for the CDR3 is TGTGCCAGCAGGCCCAGAGTGAACACTGAAGCTTTCTTT. Its protein product is CASRPRVNTEAFF. V and J are TRBV7-3 and TRBJ1-1; no clear D. Per the germline V gene, CDR1 is SGHTA and CDR2 is FQGTGA. Trimming removed 6 bases at V and 0 bases at J, with 8 bases between. CDR3 size: 13 residues.

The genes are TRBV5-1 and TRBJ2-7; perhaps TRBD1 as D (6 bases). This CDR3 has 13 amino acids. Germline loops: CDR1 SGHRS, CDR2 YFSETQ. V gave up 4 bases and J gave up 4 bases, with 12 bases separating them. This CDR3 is CASSLDSWYEQYF. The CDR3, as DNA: TGCGCCAGCAGCCTGGACAGTTGGTACGAGCAGTACTTC. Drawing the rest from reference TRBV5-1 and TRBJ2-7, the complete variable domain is KAGVTQTPRYLIKTRGQQVTLSCSPISGHRSVSWYQQTPGQGLQFLFEYFSETQRNKGNFPGRFSGRQFSNSRSEMNVSTLELGDSALYLCASSLDSWYEQYFGPGTRLTVT.

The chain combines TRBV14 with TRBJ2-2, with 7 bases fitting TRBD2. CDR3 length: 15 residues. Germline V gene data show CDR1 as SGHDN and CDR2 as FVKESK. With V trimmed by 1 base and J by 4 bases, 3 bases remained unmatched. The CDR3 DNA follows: TGTGCCAGCAGCCAAGTCGGGGGGAGCACCGGGGAGCTGTTTTTT. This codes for CASSQVGGSTGELFF.

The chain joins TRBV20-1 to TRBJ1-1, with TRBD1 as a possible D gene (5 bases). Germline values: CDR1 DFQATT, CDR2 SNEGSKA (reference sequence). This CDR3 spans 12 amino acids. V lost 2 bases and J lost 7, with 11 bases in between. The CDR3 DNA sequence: TGCAGTGCTAGAAGAGGGGTGGATGAAGCTTTCTTT. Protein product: CSARRGVDEAFF.

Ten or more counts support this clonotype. CDR3 bases: TGCAGCGTTGAAACGGGGGGCGCCGAGACCCAGTACTTC. Protein sequence: CSVETGGAETQYF. V and J are TRBV29-1 and TRBJ2-5, with D perhaps TRBD2 (7 bases). The V gene lost 2 bases and the J gene lost 5 bases, with 12 bases spanning the gap. The CDR3 has 13 amino acids. Germline CDR1 and CDR2: SQVTM and ANQGSEA.

CDR3 sequence: CASSLSDGQPQHF. The CDR3 DNA reads TGCGCCAGCAGCTTGTCGGACGGTCAGCCCCAGCATTTT. V gene TRBV5-1 combines with J gene TRBJ1-5; D gene unclear. The V and J ends lost 1 base and 6 bases respectively, with 8 bases between them. The CDR3 totals 13 residues. The germline CDR1 and CDR2 sequences are SGHRS and YFSETQ.

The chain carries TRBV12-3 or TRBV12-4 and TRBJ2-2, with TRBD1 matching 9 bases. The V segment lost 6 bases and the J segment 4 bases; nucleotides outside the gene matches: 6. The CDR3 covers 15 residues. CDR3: CASRQQGAGTGELFF. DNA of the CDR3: TGTGCCAGCAGGCAACAGGGGGCGGGCACCGGGGAGCTGTTTTTT.